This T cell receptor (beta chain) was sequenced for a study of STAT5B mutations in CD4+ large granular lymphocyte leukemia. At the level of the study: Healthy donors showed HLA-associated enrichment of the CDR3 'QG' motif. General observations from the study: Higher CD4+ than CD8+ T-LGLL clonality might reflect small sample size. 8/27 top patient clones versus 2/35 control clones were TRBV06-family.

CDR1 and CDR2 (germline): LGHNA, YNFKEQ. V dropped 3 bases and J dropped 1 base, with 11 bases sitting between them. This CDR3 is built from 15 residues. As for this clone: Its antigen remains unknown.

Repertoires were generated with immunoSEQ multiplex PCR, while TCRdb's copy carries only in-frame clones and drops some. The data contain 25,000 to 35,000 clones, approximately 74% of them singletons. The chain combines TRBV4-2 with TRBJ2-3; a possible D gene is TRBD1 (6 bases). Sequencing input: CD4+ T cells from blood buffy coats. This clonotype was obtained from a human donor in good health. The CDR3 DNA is TGTGCCAGCAGCCATGGACAGCCCCGCACAGATACGCAGTATTTT. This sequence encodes CASSHGQPRTDTQYF.